The subject of this entry is one T cell receptor beta chain. Antigen: not known. This sample stems from a study of CD8+ T cells in alopecia areata. The study, taken as a whole, reports: Clonality in lesional scalp, especially alopecia totalis/universalis, exceeded that of normal scalp. Because of a solitary nonresponder, the connection of baseline CD8+ expansion to response stays uncertain. Within the top 100, expanded CD8+ clones significantly decreased with tofacitinib, as did scalp clonality.

Treatment here: oral pan-JAK inhibitor, 5-10 mg twice daily. Sorting from PBMCs produced CD4+ and CD8+ T cells. Sequencing used cDNA as its template, made by extracting RNA and reverse transcribing it. Using immunoSEQ multiplex PCR, the repertoire was profiled, and TCRdb retains in-frame clones only, with some absent. The sample shows approximately 150,000 clones, roughly 60% of them seen only once. The sequence came from a human donor with alopecia areata. The source was CD4+ T cells sorted from blood, collected at approximately week 55, from a patient treated with tofacitinib.

The CDR3 loop is CAIEGQGNPYEQYF. The DNA for the CDR3 is TGTGCCATAGAGGGACAGGGGAATCCCTACGAGCAGTACTTC. The chain carries TRBV7-9 and TRBJ2-7; TRBD1 agrees at 10 bases. This CDR3 is built from 14 residues. Looked up from germline, CDR1 is SEHNR and CDR2 is FQNEAQ (reference sequence). Trimming at V came to 10 bases and at J to 2 bases, leaving 8 bases not matched to a gene.